This entry is about one T cell receptor beta chain. This sample was taken from a study of T cell changes during pregnancy in multiple sclerosis. Here immunoSEQ multiplex PCR was the method, and the copy in TCRdb shows in-frame clones only, minus some. The sample has roughly 110,000 clones, approximately 90% seen once. Germline CDR1 reads LGHNA; CDR2 reads YNFKEQ. J was trimmed by 2 bases and V by 3 bases; bases with no gene match: 5. This CDR3 spans 17 amino acids. This TCR was sampled from a female donor with multiple sclerosis, enrolled in a pregnancy study. This material consisted of peripheral blood, taken after pregnancy. V usage is TRBV4-2 and J usage is TRBJ2-5; 14 bases are shared with TRBD2. The CDR3 coding sequence is TGTGCCAGCAGCCATGGGACTAGCGGGAGAGGACAAGAGACCCAGTACTTC. Translated: CASSHGTSGRGQETQYF.